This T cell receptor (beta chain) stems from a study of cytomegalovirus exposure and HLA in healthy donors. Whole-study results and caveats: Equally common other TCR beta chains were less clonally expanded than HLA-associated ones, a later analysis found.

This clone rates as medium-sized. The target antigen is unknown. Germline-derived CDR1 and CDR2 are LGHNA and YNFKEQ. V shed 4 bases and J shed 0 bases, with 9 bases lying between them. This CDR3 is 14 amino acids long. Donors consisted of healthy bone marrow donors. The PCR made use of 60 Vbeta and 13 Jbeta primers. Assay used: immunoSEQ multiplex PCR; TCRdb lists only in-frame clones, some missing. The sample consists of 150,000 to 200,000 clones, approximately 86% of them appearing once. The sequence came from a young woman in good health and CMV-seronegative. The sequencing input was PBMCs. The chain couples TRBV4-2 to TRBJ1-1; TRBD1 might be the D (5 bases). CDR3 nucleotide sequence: TGTGCCAGCAGCCCTTGGGACTTGAACACTGAAGCTTTCTTT. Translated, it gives CASSPWDLNTEAFF.